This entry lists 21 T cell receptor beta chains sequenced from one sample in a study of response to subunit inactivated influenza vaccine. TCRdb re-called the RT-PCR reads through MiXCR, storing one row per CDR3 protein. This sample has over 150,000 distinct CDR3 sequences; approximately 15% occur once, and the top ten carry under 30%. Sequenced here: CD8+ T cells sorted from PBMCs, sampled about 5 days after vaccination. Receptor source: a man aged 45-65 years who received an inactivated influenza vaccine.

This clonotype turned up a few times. The CDR3 sequence: CASRGGIGDTQYF. The CDR3 DNA follows: TGTGCCAGCCGGGGAGGAATCGGAGATACGCAGTATTTT. The V and J genes are TRBV12-3 or TRBV12-4 and TRBJ2-3, with a weak D call TRBD2 (6 bases). This CDR3 is 13 amino acids long. Trimming pared 8 bases from V and 5 bases from J, leaving 14 bases between.

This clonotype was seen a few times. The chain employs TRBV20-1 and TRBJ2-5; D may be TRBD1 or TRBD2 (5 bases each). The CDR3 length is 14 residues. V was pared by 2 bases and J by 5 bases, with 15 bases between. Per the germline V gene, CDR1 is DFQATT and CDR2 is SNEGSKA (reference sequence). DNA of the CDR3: TGCAGTGCTAGACCCGATCCGGGGCACGAGACCCAGTACTTC. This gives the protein CSARPDPGHETQYF.

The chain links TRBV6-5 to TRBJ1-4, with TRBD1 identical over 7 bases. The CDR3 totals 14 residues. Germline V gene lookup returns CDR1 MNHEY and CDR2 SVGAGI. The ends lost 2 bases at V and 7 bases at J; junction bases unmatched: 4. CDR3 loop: CASSYETGSEKLFF. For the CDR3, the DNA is TGTGCCAGCAGTTACGAGACAGGGTCTGAAAAACTGTTTTTT.

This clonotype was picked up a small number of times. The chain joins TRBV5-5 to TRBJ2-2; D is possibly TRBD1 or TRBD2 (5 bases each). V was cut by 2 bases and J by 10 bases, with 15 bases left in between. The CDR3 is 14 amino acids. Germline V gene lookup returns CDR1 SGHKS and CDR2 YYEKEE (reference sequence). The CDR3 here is CASSFEREGAELFF. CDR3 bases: TGTGCCAGCAGCTTCGAGAGGGAAGGGGCGGAGCTGTTTTTT.

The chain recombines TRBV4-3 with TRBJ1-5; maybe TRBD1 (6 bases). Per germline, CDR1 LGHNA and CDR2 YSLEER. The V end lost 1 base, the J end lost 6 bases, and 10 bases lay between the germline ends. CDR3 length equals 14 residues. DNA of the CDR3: TGCGCCAGCAGCCAAGTTCAGGGGAGTCAGCCCCAGCATTTT. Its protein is CASSQVQGSQPQHF.

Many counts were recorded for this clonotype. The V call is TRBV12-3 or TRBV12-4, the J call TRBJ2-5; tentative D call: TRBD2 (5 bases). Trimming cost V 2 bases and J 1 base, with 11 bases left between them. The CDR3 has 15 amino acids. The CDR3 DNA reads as TGTGCCAGCAGTTTATGGGCAGGACTCCAAGAGACCCAGTACTTC. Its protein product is CASSLWAGLQETQYF.

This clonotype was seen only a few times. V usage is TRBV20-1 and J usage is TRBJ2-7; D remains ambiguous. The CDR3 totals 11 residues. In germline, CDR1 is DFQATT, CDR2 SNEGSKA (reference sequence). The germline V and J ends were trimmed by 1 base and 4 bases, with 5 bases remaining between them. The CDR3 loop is CSARGGYEQYF. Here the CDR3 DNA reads TGCAGTGCTAGAGGTGGATACGAGCAGTACTTC.

CDR3 protein: CASRTSEYNEQFF. The CDR3 DNA reads as TGTGCCAGCAGGACTAGCGAATACAATGAGCAGTTCTTC. J is TRBJ2-1 and V is TRBV28, with 8 nucleotides matching TRBD2. Germline trimming cut 6 bases from V and 4 bases from J; bases unmatched to any gene: 2. The CDR3 length is 13 residues. Germline V gene sequence: CDR1 MDHEN, CDR2 SYDVKM. Full variable domain (outside the CDR3, taken from reference TRBV28 and TRBJ2-1): DVKVTQSSRYLVKRTGEKVFLECVQDMDHENMFWYRQDPGLGLRLIYFSYDVKMKEKGDIPEGYSVSREKKERFSLILESASTNQTSMYLCASRTSEYNEQFFGPGTRLTVL.

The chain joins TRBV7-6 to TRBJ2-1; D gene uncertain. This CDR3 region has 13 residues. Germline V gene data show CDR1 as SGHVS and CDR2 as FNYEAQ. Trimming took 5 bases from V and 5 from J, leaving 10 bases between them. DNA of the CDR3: TGTGCCAGCAGCCAAGCCTTGGACAATGAGCAGTTCTTC. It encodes CASSQALDNEQFF.

CDR3 DNA sequence: TGTGCCAGCAGTTTCAGAGGCCGGAATGAGCAGTTCTTC. The encoded protein is CASSFRGRNEQFF. V usage is TRBV27 and J usage is TRBJ2-1, with no clear D. V lost 3 bases, J lost 7 bases, and 10 bases lay in between. Germline V CDR1 and CDR2: MNHEY, SMNVEV (reference sequence). The CDR3 consists of 13 residues.

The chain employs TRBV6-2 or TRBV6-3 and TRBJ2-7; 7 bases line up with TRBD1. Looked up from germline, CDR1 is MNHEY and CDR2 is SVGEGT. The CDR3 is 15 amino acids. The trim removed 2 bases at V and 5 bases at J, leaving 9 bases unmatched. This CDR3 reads CASSYGPGGGNEQYF. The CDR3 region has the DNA TGTGCCAGCAGTTACGGCCCAGGGGGTGGCAACGAGCAGTACTTC.

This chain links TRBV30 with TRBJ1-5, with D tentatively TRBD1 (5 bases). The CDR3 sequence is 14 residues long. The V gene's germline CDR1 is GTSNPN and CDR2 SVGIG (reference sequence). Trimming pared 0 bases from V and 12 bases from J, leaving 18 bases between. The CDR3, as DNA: TGTGCCTGGAGTGTACCGCAGGGCGGGAAGGGCCAGCATTTT. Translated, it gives CAWSVPQGGKGQHF.

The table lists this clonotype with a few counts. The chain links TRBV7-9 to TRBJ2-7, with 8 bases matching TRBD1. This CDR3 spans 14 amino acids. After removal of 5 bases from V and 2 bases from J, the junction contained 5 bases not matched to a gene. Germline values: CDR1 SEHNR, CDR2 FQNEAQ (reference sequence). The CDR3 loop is CASSPLQGAYEQYF. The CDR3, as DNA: TGTGCCAGCAGCCCATTACAGGGGGCCTACGAGCAGTACTTC.

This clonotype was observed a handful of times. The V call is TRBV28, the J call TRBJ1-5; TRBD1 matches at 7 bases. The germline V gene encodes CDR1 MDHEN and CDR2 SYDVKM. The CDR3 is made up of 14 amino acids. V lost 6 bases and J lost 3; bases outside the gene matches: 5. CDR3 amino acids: CASRQQGFNQPQHF. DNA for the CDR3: TGTGCCAGCAGGCAACAGGGGTTCAATCAGCCCCAGCATTTT.

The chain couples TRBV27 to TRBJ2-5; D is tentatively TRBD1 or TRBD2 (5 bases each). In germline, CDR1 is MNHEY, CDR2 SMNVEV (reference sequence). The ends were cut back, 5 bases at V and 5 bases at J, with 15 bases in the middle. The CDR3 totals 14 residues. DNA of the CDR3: TGTGCCAGCAGTACCTGGGACCGCGCGGAGACCCAGTACTTC. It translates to CASSTWDRAETQYF.

In nucleotides, the CDR3 is TGTGCCAGCAGACGAGGAGGCTTCCAAGAGACCCAGTACTTC. Its translation is CASRRGGFQETQYF. V gene TRBV27 combines with J gene TRBJ2-5, with a tentative D call TRBD2 (5 bases). CDR1 MNHEY and CDR2 SMNVEV come from the germline V gene (reference sequence). The length of the CDR3 is 14 residues. V lost 6 bases and J lost 1, with 12 bases in between.

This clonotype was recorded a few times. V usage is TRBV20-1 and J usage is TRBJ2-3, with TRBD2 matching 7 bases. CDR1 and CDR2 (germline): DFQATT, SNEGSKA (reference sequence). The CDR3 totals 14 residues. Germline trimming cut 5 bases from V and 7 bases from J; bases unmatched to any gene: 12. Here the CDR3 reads CSARRSRELYTQYF. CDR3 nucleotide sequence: TGCAGTGCTCGGCGGTCGCGGGAGCTTTATACGCAGTATTTT.

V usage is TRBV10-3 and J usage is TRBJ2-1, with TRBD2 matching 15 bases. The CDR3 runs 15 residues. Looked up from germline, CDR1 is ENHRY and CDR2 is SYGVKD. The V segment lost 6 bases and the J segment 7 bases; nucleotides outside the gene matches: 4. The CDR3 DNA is TGTGCCATCAGCGCCGGGACTAGCGGGAGGAATGAGCAGTTCTTC. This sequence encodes CAISAGTSGRNEQFF.

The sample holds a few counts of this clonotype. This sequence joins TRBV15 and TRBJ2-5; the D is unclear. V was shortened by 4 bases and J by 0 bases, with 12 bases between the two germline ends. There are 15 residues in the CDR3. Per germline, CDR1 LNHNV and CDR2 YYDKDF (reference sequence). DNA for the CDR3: TGTGCCACCAGCAAGTCTTCGAAACACCAAGAGACCCAGTACTTC. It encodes CATSKSSKHQETQYF.

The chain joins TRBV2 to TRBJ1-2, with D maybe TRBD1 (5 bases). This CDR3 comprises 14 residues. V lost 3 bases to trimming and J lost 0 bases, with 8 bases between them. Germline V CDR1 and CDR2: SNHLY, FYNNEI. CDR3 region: CASSETVANYGYTF. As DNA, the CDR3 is TGTGCCAGCAGTGAGACAGTTGCTAACTATGGCTACACCTTC.

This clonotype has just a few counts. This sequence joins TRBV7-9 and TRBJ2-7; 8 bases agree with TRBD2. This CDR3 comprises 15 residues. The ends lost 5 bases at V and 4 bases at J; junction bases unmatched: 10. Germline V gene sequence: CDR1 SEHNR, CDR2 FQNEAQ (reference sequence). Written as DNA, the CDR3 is TGTGCCAGCAGCACCATAGCGGGAACGAGGTACGAGCAGTACTTC. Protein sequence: CASSTIAGTRYEQYF.